This is a list of T cell receptor beta chains from one sample in a study of tumor-infiltrating lymphocytes in primary liver carcinoma. Each CDR3 protein gets one entry after TCRdb re-called the multiplex PCR reads with MiXCR. The sample holds tens of thousands of distinct CDR3 sequences, roughly 72% seen once. The sequenced sample consisted of liver tumor tissue from sampling region 1. These receptor sequences come from a man in his forties or fifties with primary liver carcinoma and hepatitis B virus infection. CDR3s include the opening cysteine and the closing phenylalanine or tryptophan.

J	V	CDR3
TRBJ2-2	TRBV15	CATSRDQTRDRSGGLFF
TRBJ2-5	TRBV12-3/TRBV12-4	CVSSLWVSGGETQYF
TRBJ2-3	TRBV5-4	CASSPFRDNTQYF
TRBJ2-3	TRBV6-6	CASSPLGTTDTQYF
TRBJ2-3	TRBV11-1	CASSLQSISTDTQYF
TRBJ2-7	TRBV28	CASSLMFDGQYF
TRBJ2-1	TRBV10-2	CGSRSGAYNEQFF
TRBJ2-3	TRBV6-1	CASRRTGDTRYF
TRBJ2-1	TRBV14	CASSQDTGSGRSQRGYEQFF
TRBJ2-5	TRBV25-1	CASSQALGTGGAETQYF
TRBJ2-4	TRBV29-1	CSALWTAKNIQYF
TRBJ1-1	TRBV20-1	CSARSGYGTEAFF
TRBJ2-3	TRBV5-1	CASSLAGECTDTQYF
TRBJ2-7	TRBV6-2/TRBV6-3	CTSSYGDGYEQYF
TRBJ2-1	TRBV7-8	CASSWSQGAYNEQSF
TRBJ2-7	TRBV10-3	CAIRGGEGHEQYF
TRBJ1-4	TRBV6-5	CASSFQGAGEKLFF
TRBJ2-5	TRBV12-3/TRBV12-4	CASSLWVSGGETQYF
TRBJ2-7	TRBV6-1	CASSGGPEQYF
TRBJ2-7	TRBV19	CASSRTGTSGVAAYEQYF
TRBJ2-7	TRBV11-1	CASSSRDSIYEQYF
TRBJ2-3	TRBV2	CAGTLADTQYF